The 18 T cell receptor beta chains in this list originate from one sample, sequenced in a study of beta chain features in type 1 diabetes. General study results and limits: The study found moderately but significantly shorter TCRB CDR3s in all four CD4+ subsets of Type 1 diabetes patients.

Of the isolated RNA, all was reverse transcribed, and so the sequenced material was expressed TCRB transcripts. Profiling relied on immunoSEQ multiplex PCR, and the TCRdb table lists in-frame clones only, not all of them. The data hold fewer than 350,000 clones, with 15% observed a single time. These receptors lack a known antigen. The sequenced sample was naive CD4+ T cells from blood. The receptor set was obtained from a man between 18 and 29 years old with type 1 diabetes.

The CDR3 bases are TGTGCCAGCAGCCCGGACAGGGACACCGGGGAGCTGTTTTTT. This translates into CASSPDRDTGELFF. The gene calls are TRBV7-9 and TRBJ2-2; 8 bases fit TRBD1. Trimming cost V 5 bases and J 3 bases; bases outside gene matches: 2. This CDR3 region has 14 residues. Per the germline V gene, CDR1 is SEHNR and CDR2 is FQNEAQ (reference sequence).

CDR3 sequence: CASSELGEAYGYTF. In DNA form, the CDR3 reads TGTGCCAGCAGTGAATTAGGGGAGGCCTATGGCTACACCTTC. The chain links TRBV25-1 to TRBJ1-2, with D perhaps TRBD1 (5 bases). V gave up 1 base and J gave up 4 bases, with 10 bases separating them. The CDR3 is 14 amino acids. Germline loops: CDR1 MGHDK, CDR2 SYGVNS.

This clone was seen a few times. The V gene is TRBV6-1, the J gene TRBJ1-5; TRBD1 is a possible D gene (6 bases). Trimming cost V 0 bases and J 1 base, with 19 bases left between them. CDR3 size: 19 residues. Per the germline V gene, CDR1 is MNHNS and CDR2 is SASEGT. CDR3: CASSEALWGGGWSNQPQHF. CDR3 coding DNA: TGTGCCAGCAGTGAAGCGCTTTGGGGCGGGGGCTGGAGCAATCAGCCCCAGCATTTT.

The chain carries TRBV10-3 and TRBJ2-7, with D tentatively TRBD2 (7 bases). Germline lookup yields CDR1 ENHRY and CDR2 SYGVKD. The length of the CDR3 is 14 residues. Between the trimmed V and J ends, which lost 8 bases and 2 bases, there was a span of 16 bases. CDR3 amino acids: CAIDGGGGAYEQYF. The CDR3, as DNA: TGTGCCATCGATGGTGGCGGGGGCGCCTACGAGCAGTACTTC.

Only a few counts were recorded for this clone. This chain connects TRBV5-1 to TRBJ2-7; TRBD2 matches at 8 bases. The J segment lost 1 base and the V segment lost 4 bases, leaving 7 bases of the junction unmatched. The CDR3 is 15 amino acids. Germline CDR1 is SGHRS and CDR2 is YFSETQ. The CDR3 DNA follows: TGCGCCAGCAGCCGGGGGGGGACGGTTTCCTACGAGCAGTACTTC. Translated: CASSRGGTVSYEQYF.

V and J are TRBV5-1 and TRBJ1-2; TRBD1 aligns across 8 bases. This CDR3 contains 14 residues. Trimming at V came to 1 base and at J to 3 bases, leaving 2 bases not matched to a gene. CDR1 and CDR2 (germline): SGHRS, YFSETQ. CDR3 DNA: TGCGCCAGCAGCTTGAACAGGGGGGACTATGGCTACACCTTC. Translation: CASSLNRGDYGYTF.

V and J are TRBV9 and TRBJ2-3; D gene unclear. The length of the CDR3 is 13 residues. Germline CDR1 and CDR2: SGDLS and YYNGEE. Trimming cost V 0 bases and J 3 bases, with 5 bases left between them. CDR3 nucleotides: TGTGCCAGCAGCGTAGTAGCTACAGATACGCAGTATTTT. Amino acid sequence: CASSVVATDTQYF.

This chain links TRBV9 with TRBJ2-5; a possible D gene is TRBD1 (6 bases). This CDR3 contains 14 residues. With 0 bases removed from V and 3 bases from J, the gap between germline ends came to 9 bases. The germline V gene encodes CDR1 SGDLS and CDR2 YYNGEE. CDR3 sequence (DNA): TGTGCCAGCAGCGTAGCAGGGGTGGAAGAGACCCAGTACTTC. It yields the protein CASSVAGVEETQYF.

V and J are TRBV15 and TRBJ2-5; tentatively, D is TRBD2 (6 bases). The V end lost 0 bases, the J end lost 4 bases, and 18 bases lay between the germline ends. CDR3 length equals 17 residues. Germline CDR1 reads LNHNV; CDR2 reads YYDKDF (reference sequence). The CDR3 bases are TGTGCCACCAGCAGAGATCCCCTTGGCGGGATTCTAGAGACCCAGTACTTC. Protein: CATSRDPLGGILETQYF.

The chain employs TRBV7-2 and TRBJ1-1; D call uncertain. Germline V gives CDR1 SGHTA, CDR2 FQGNSA. The CDR3 runs to 14 residues. V was cut by 0 bases and J by 0 bases, with 5 bases left in between. The CDR3 loop reads CASSLAQMNTEAFF. The CDR3 DNA is TGTGCCAGCAGCTTAGCTCAGATGAACACTGAAGCTTTCTTT.

The rearrangement uses TRBV27 and TRBJ1-5, with D perhaps TRBD1 (6 bases). V was shortened by 2 bases and J by 4 bases, with 6 bases between the two germline ends. The CDR3 runs to 13 residues. Germline values: CDR1 MNHEY, CDR2 SMNVEV (reference sequence). In nucleotides, the CDR3 is TGTGCCAGCAGTTTACAGGGGAATCAGCCCCAGCATTTT. This sequence encodes CASSLQGNQPQHF.

J is TRBJ1-1 and V is TRBV7-9; D is possibly TRBD1 (6 bases). Germline CDR1 reads SEHNR; CDR2 reads FQNEAQ (reference sequence). This CDR3 spans 13 amino acids. The ends were cut back, 2 bases at V and 5 bases at J, with 9 bases in the middle. For the CDR3, the DNA is TGTGCCAGCAGCTTACAAAGGGGGACTGAAGCTTTCTTT. Encoded protein: CASSLQRGTEAFF.

This clone has more than one count but fewer than ten. V is TRBV2 and J is TRBJ2-7, with TRBD1 as a possible D gene (6 bases). Between the trimmed V and J ends, which lost 7 bases and 4 bases, there was a span of 17 bases. This CDR3 is 14 amino acids long. The germline V gene has CDR1 SNHLY and CDR2 FYNNEI. The CDR3 DNA reads as TGTGCCAGCATCTTGTCCAGGGGATCGTACGAGCAGTACTTC. Protein product: CASILSRGSYEQYF.

This chain connects TRBV7-2 to TRBJ2-3, with 8 positions matching TRBD1. The CDR3 is 15 residues long. CDR1 SGHTA and CDR2 FQGNSA come from the germline V gene. V gave up 2 bases and J gave up 4 bases; unmatched junction bases: 5. In DNA, the CDR3 is TGTGCCAGCAGCTTAAGGACAGGGAATTCAGATACGCAGTATTTT. Translation: CASSLRTGNSDTQYF.

V usage is TRBV7-9 and J usage is TRBJ2-5; D call uncertain. The germline CDR1 and CDR2 sequences are SEHNR and FQNEAQ (reference sequence). V lost 3 bases and J lost 7, with 12 bases in between. This CDR3 has 13 amino acids. CDR3 DNA sequence: TGTGCCAGCAGCTTGGGCCGCATCCTGACCCAGTACTTC. Translating gives CASSLGRILTQYF.

CDR3 sequence: CSVGRSSLDTQYF. Here the CDR3 DNA reads TGCAGCGTTGGGCGGTCAAGCTTAGATACGCAGTATTTT. The chain recombines TRBV29-1 with TRBJ2-3; no clear D. The V end was cut by 4 bases, the J end by 5 bases, with 13 bases between. Germline V gene lookup returns CDR1 SQVTM and CDR2 ANQGSEA. CDR3 length: 13 residues.

The chain joins TRBV4-3 to TRBJ2-1; no definite D call. V was clipped by 0 bases and J by 9 bases, with 9 bases between them. The germline V gene has CDR1 LGHNA and CDR2 YSLEER. The CDR3 extends over 13 amino acids. Here the CDR3 reads CASSQDPVREQFF. DNA of the CDR3: TGCGCCAGCAGCCAAGACCCCGTCCGTGAGCAGTTCTTC.

The chain employs TRBV11-2 and TRBJ2-5, with D unclear. CDR3 size: 16 residues. Trimming cost V 3 bases and J 1 base, with 15 bases left between them. Germline-derived CDR1 and CDR2 are SGHAT and FQNNGV. The CDR3 here is CASSFLSISPQETQYF. The CDR3 DNA reads as TGTGCCAGCAGCTTTTTAAGCATTTCCCCCCAAGAGACCCAGTACTTC.